Listed here are 18 T cell receptor beta chains from one sample, sequenced in a study of blood T cell repertoires in COVID-19. Using immunoSEQ multiplex PCR, the repertoire was profiled, and TCRdb retains in-frame clones only, with some absent. The sample shows 95,000 to 150,000 clones, roughly 92% of them seen only once. The sample was peripheral blood. Receptor source: a man between 50 and 59 years old with COVID-19, enrolled during active disease.

The chain links TRBV30 to TRBJ2-5; unclear D gene. Looked up from germline, CDR1 is GTSNPN and CDR2 is SVGIG (reference sequence). Trimming cost V 2 bases and J 5 bases, with 6 bases left between them. The CDR3 spans 11 residues. CDR3 DNA sequence: TGTGCCTGGAGTTCCTCGGAGACCCAGTACTTC. Protein sequence: CAWSSSETQYF.

The chain joins TRBV18 to TRBJ2-1, with D possibly being TRBD1 (5 bases). V was trimmed by 4 bases and J by 4 bases, leaving 11 bases between them. The CDR3 contains 14 residues. Per the germline V gene, CDR1 is KGHSH and CDR2 is LQKENI. The CDR3 protein is CASSQTESYNEQFF. Written as DNA, the CDR3 is TGTGCCAGCTCACAGACAGAGTCATACAATGAGCAGTTCTTC.

J is TRBJ2-2 and V is TRBV3-1 (or the pseudogene TRBV3-2), with a weak D call TRBD1 (5 bases). The CDR3 is 13 residues long. Germline V gene sequence: CDR1 LGHDT, CDR2 YNNKEL (reference sequence). Trimming removed 4 bases at V and 5 bases at J, with 8 bases between. CDR3 residues: CASSRRGTGELFF. The CDR3 coding sequence is TGTGCCAGCAGCCGAAGGGGTACCGGGGAGCTGTTTTTT.

V is TRBV7-9 and J is TRBJ1-4, with 10 bases aligning to TRBD1. Germline V gene lookup returns CDR1 SEHNR and CDR2 FQNEAQ (reference sequence). The V segment lost 2 bases and the J segment 6 bases; nucleotides outside the gene matches: 3. There are 15 residues in the CDR3. The CDR3: CASSLRQGAHEKLFF. The CDR3 nucleotides read TGTGCCAGCAGCTTACGACAGGGGGCGCATGAAAAACTGTTTTTT.

This clone was detected only once. The CDR3 protein is CASSVGTSDTYEQYF. The CDR3 coding sequence is TGTGCCAGCAGCGTAGGGACTAGCGATACCTACGAGCAGTACTTC. The V call is TRBV9, the J call TRBJ2-7, with TRBD2 identical over 9 bases. Germline CDR1 SGDLS, CDR2 YYNGEE. V lost 0 bases, J lost 2 bases, and 3 bases stayed unmatched. This CDR3 has 15 residues.

The chain uses TRBV4-2 and TRBJ2-1; 8 nucleotides line up with TRBD2. CDR1 and CDR2 (germline): LGHNA, YNFKEQ. This CDR3 region has 15 residues. V lost 3 bases, J lost 6 bases, and 7 bases stayed unmatched. The CDR3 spells CASSQRGLDPNEQFF. The CDR3 nucleotides read TGTGCCAGCAGCCAGCGGGGACTAGACCCCAATGAGCAGTTCTTC.

The chain joins TRBV19 to TRBJ1-5, with 10 bases matching TRBD1. The length of the CDR3 is 16 residues. After removal of 5 bases from V and 6 bases from J, the junction contained 10 bases not matched to a gene. The germline V gene has CDR1 LNHDA and CDR2 SQIVND (reference sequence). CDR3 DNA: TGTGCCAGTAGTTTCCCCCCAGGACAGGGGGGTCAGCCCCAGCATTTT. Protein sequence: CASSFPPGQGGQPQHF.

The chain is built from TRBV21-1 and TRBJ2-7; TRBD1 is taken as the D call from the table, unchecked against the DNA. TRBV21-1 is a pseudogene locus. The CDR3 is made up of 16 amino acids. CDR3 protein: CASAQRDGQGVHEQYV. The CDR3 coding sequence is TGTGCCAGCGCCCAAAGAGACGGACAGGGGGTCCACGAGCAGTACGTC.

This chain joins TRBV7-2 and TRBJ1-1; no clear D. Germline CDR1 and CDR2: SGHTA and FQGNSA. Trimming left V 5 bases short and J 0 bases short, with 7 bases between. This CDR3 region has 13 residues. The DNA of the CDR3 is TGTGCCAGCAGCGTTCAAATGAACACTGAAGCTTTCTTT. Residues: CASSVQMNTEAFF.

The V and J genes are TRBV4-2 and TRBJ2-7; 15 bases line up with TRBD2. Trimming cost V 4 bases and J 3 bases; bases outside gene matches: 7. Looked up from germline, CDR1 is LGHNA and CDR2 is YNFKEQ. There are 17 residues in the CDR3. This CDR3 is CASSREGLAGGFYEQYF. For the CDR3, the DNA is TGTGCCAGCAGCCGCGAGGGACTAGCGGGAGGATTCTACGAGCAGTACTTC.

This rearrangement joins TRBV28 to TRBJ1-2, with 7 bases lining up with TRBD1. CDR1 and CDR2 (germline): MDHEN, SYDVKM. Losses at the gene ends were 6 bases for V and 4 bases for J; bases not matched to a gene: 17. The CDR3 is 17 residues long. CDR3 DNA sequence: TGTGCCAGCAGCACACCCGATGGGCAGGGGGTGTTCTATGGCTACACCTTC. Translation: CASSTPDGQGVFYGYTF.

CDR3 region: CASSLGLAGGIYEQYF. CDR3 nucleotides: TGCGCCAGCAGCTTGGGGCTAGCGGGAGGGATTTACGAGCAGTACTTC. The chain carries TRBV5-1 and TRBJ2-7; 12 nucleotides align to TRBD2. The CDR3 is 16 residues long. V shed 0 bases and J 4 bases; nucleotides not matched to a gene: 5. Germline CDR1 and CDR2: SGHRS and YFSETQ.

This chain joins TRBV3-1 (or the pseudogene TRBV3-2) and TRBJ2-3; 8 nucleotides line up with TRBD2. V was clipped by 7 bases and J by 1 base; unmatched bases: 25. Looked up from germline, CDR1 is LGHDT and CDR2 is YNNKEL (reference sequence). This CDR3 contains 21 residues. The CDR3 here is CASTSRRLAALSGTRTDTQYF. The CDR3 DNA follows: TGTGCCAGCACCTCCCGTCGGCTGGCGGCCCTTAGCGGGACCCGCACAGATACGCAGTATTTT.

J is TRBJ2-7 and V is TRBV2, with 9 positions matching TRBD2. Germline V gene sequence: CDR1 SNHLY, CDR2 FYNNEI. CDR3 size: 14 residues. V was pared by 7 bases and J by 4 bases, with 8 bases of the junction left unmatched. The CDR3 DNA reads TGTGCCAGCATTCGGACTAGCGACCGATACGAGCAGTACGTC. Translation gives CASIRTSDRYEQYV.

The chain uses TRBV5-1 and TRBJ2-1; 9 positions match TRBD1. Germline V gives CDR1 SGHRS, CDR2 YFSETQ. Trimming took 4 bases from V and 5 from J; bases not matched to a gene: 10. The CDR3 runs to 16 residues. The CDR3: CASSLGPGQGHNEQFF. CDR3 nucleotide sequence: TGCGCCAGCAGCCTCGGGCCGGGACAGGGCCACAATGAGCAGTTCTTC.

The chain joins TRBV7-2 to TRBJ2-3; 7 bases are a match to TRBD2. The germline V gene encodes CDR1 SGHTA and CDR2 FQGNSA. There are 15 residues in the CDR3. V lost 7 bases, J lost 2 bases, and 9 bases stayed unmatched. The CDR3 bases are TGTGCCAGCACTCCTTGGGAGGGATACACAGATACGCAGTATTTT. It yields the protein CASTPWEGYTDTQYF.

The chain uses TRBV7-2 and TRBJ2-1; 8 nucleotides agree with TRBD1. The CDR3 extends over 14 amino acids. Germline V gene sequence: CDR1 SGHTA, CDR2 FQGNSA. V lost 6 bases, J lost 4 bases, and 5 bases stayed unmatched. Here the CDR3 DNA reads TGTGCCAGCAGGCCGGGACAGGCGTACAATGAGCAGTTCTTC. This encodes CASRPGQAYNEQFF.

This clone occurred once. The chain joins TRBV9 to TRBJ2-2; 7 nucleotides match TRBD1. CDR3 length: 15 residues. Germline CDR1 SGDLS, CDR2 YYNGEE. The ends lost 4 bases at V and 1 base at J; junction bases unmatched: 4. The CDR3 nucleotides are TGTGCCAGCAGCAGGGGGCAGTTGAACACCGGGGAGCTGTTTTTT. It is translated as CASSRGQLNTGELFF.